This entry concerns a single T cell receptor (beta chain). The antigen is undetermined. This specimen comes from a study of cytomegalovirus exposure and HLA in healthy donors. For the study at large: Inside one of the first data releases sat about 85 million unique TCRs taken from HLA-typed donors.

Notes on the study in general: Presence/absence results assume similar sequencing depth per donor, which may not hold. A previous analysis found most TCR beta V segments productive roughly 87% or roughly 30% of the time.

Germline assignment: CDR1 LNHDA and CDR2 SQIVND (reference sequence). The CDR3 extends over 13 amino acids. Trimming removed 9 bases from V and 10 bases from J; junction bases left unmatched: 8. The study ran its PCR with 60 Vbeta and 13 Jbeta primers. Profiled with immunoSEQ multiplex PCR; TCRdb holds only in-frame clones, not every one. This table has around 88,000 clones, around 77% appearing once. The receptor's source is a man aged 45-60 years in good health and CMV-seropositive. Sequencing was performed on PBMCs. The chain couples TRBV19 to TRBJ1-6; the match to TRBD1 covers 8 bases. DNA for the CDR3: TGTGCCAGCGGACGGACAGGGCTATCACCCCTCCACTTT. It codes for CASGRTGLSPLHF.